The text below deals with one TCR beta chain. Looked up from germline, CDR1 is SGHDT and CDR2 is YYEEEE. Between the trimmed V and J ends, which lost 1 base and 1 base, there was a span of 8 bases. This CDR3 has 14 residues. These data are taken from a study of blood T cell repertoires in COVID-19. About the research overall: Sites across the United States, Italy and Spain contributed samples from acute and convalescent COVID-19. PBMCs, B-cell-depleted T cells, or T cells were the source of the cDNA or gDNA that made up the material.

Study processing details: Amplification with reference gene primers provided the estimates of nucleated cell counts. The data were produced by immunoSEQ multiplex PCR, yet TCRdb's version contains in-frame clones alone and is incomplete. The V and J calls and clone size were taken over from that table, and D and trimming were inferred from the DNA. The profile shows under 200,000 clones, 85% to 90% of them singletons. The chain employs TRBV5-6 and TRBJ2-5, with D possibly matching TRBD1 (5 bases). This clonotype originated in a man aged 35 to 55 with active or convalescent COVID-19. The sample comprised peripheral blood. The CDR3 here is CASSLRQLQETQYF. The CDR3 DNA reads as TGTGCCAGCAGCTTGCGACAGCTCCAAGAGACCCAGTACTTC.